This paragraph covers one T cell receptor beta chain sequence. Its antigen remains undetermined. Per-base quality was not reported, and no clone a single base away is much larger than it. V and J are trimmed by 1 base and 3 bases, and the gene matches miss 14 bases of the junction. The CDR3 runs 18 amino acids, cysteine and phenylalanine included. Only CDR3 DNA is held: 54 bases, read in frame from base 1. This sample was included in a study of cytomegalovirus exposure and HLA in healthy donors (dated by TCRdb to 2016 to 2017). Regarding the study in general: An earlier analysis of a few hundred of the donors reported approximately 300 Gb of sequence data and some 110 million unique TCR beta sequences obtained from some 170 million T cells. In the later analysis, no new phenotypic data were used to find candidate immune exposures; instead, reliance was placed on TCR beta sequences and their occurrence across donors. An earlier analysis of nearly 600 of the donors applied high-throughput TCR beta sequencing to assess whether each TCR beta V gene segment acted as functional or pseudogenic. An early release that covered 500 to 800 HLA-typed donors contained approximately 300 gigabases of sequencing data and around 85 million unique TCR sequences. To predict cytomegalovirus infection status, the study brought together high-throughput TCR immunosequencing, statistical association of individual TCRs with disease status, and machine learning. HLA typing covered class I and class II loci at four-digit resolution. A handful of DR-DQ haplotypes were handled as single units for association and clustering because linkage in the cohort was strong. Every repertoire in the discovery cohort had been generated on one and the same sequencing platform. Among 300 to 500 genotyped donors of the cohort, an average of around 250,000 unique TCR beta nucleotide sequences was sequenced per donor, of which 15% to 20% were non-productive. A later genetic analysis took genome-wide SNP genotypes for about 55% of the 666 donors and used that subset as a discovery cohort. In a later analysis, previously published TCR beta repertoires from about 640 donors were re-analyzed and high-resolution HLA genotyping was added so that TCR occurrence patterns could be studied. Among the roughly 410 genotyped donors, more than 70% belonged to the genetic ancestry cluster associated with self-reported Caucasian donors. Donor age, sex, ethnicity and CMV serostatus were collected together with the repertoire data. The study aimed to test whether signatures of past pathogen exposure could be identified by cataloging public T cell receptors. In addition to the first cohort of about 650 subjects, a separate validation cohort of 100 to 150 different subjects was used. Typing coverage varied by locus: about 629-640 donors for A, B, C, DRB1 and DQB1; roughly 520 for DQA1; more than 600 for DPA1; 450 to 480 for DPB1. Using immunosequencing, the study profiled T cell repertoires from roughly 650 subjects and related those repertoires to cytomegalovirus serostatus.

Library preparation was by the immunoSEQ multiplex PCR assay. For the multiplex PCR, a mixture combining 60 forward primers for TCR Vbeta segments and 13 reverse primers for TCR Jbeta segments was used. A multiplex PCR assay on genomic DNA amplified the CDR3 region of rearranged TCR beta genes. The amplified TCR beta libraries were sequenced on the Illumina HiSeq System as 87-base-pair reads. For the original study's pipeline: In a later analysis, tens of millions of unique TCR beta chains were counted across the roughly 700 repertoires, and roughly 10 million of these chains were shared by at least two donors. To remove PCR and sequencing errors, raw reads were error-corrected and collapsed into unique sequences using a nearest-neighbor algorithm that merged closely related sequences. V, D and J gene segments were assigned by aligning CDR3 sequences to IMGT reference sequences. For a sequence to be retained, a match of at least six nucleotides to both a V gene segment and a J gene segment was required. Rearrangements were called productive when the CDR3 lacked stop codons and stayed in frame with V and J; all others were non-productive. CDR3 was defined by IMGT convention, running from the second conserved V-encoded cysteine to the conserved J-encoded phenylalanine. In an earlier analysis of some 550 of the donors, sequences lacking an unambiguous match to a single V gene segment were excluded. In an earlier analysis of approximately 590 of the donors, a V segment was called functional when productive rearrangements were above 56.7%, and segregating when the standard deviation between donors exceeded 5%. A statistical classification framework was developed to diagnose cytomegalovirus status using the catalog of TCR beta chain sequences. V and J gene assignment, in a later analysis, came from comparing TCR nucleotide sequences with IMGT/GENE-DB human TR gene sequences. In a later analysis, CDR3 sequences and most-parsimonious VDJ recombination scenarios were assigned using the TCRdist pipeline. In a later analysis, each TCR beta chain was defined by its CDR3 amino acid sequence together with its V-gene family, and reads without a unique V-gene family were excluded. As a way to deal with suspected cross-contamination and a sequencing artifact, a later analysis dropped hundreds of nucleotide sequences that were highly shared and had low generation probability. In a later analysis, a clonal expansion index for each public chain was calculated from normalized within-repertoire ranks of inferred template counts. A later analysis computed generation probabilities with a VDJ recombination model fitted to out-of-frame rearrangements, and checked the results against IGoR. Hypergeometric tests were used in a later analysis to score TCR-TCR, TCR-HLA and TCR-CMV co-occurrence, with a repertoire-size bias correction applied to the TCR pairs. In a later analysis, false discovery rates were estimated by permuting HLA or CMV assignments 20 times. In a later analysis, co-occurring TCRs were grouped with DBSCAN, and TCRdist sequence similarity was added when clustering was performed within HLA-allele-positive subsets. For co-occurrence clustering, repertoires with fewer than 30,000 or more than 120,000 public chains were excluded, along with about five repertoires with anomalous nucleotide sharing. Sourced from immuneACCESS, this table was stored by TCRdb with only in-frame sequences that have V and J called. A share of the clones is absent; for the studies checked, an unresolved V gene accounts for under half, and the remainder has no known explanation. V and J calls and clone size are copied from that table; D and trimming were computed from the DNA. The table for this sample lists 200,000 to 250,000 clones; approximately 78% of them were counted only once. About 3% of the sample rests with the top ten.

The cohort comprised under 700 healthy bone marrow donors. At the time of sampling, all cohort members were nominally healthy, though unrecorded immune exposures were likely present. The donor tested CMV seronegative and was one of the 352 seronegative cohort members. Each donor provided a peripheral blood sample, and peripheral blood mononuclear cells were used for TCR beta sequencing. Genomic DNA was extracted from the blood cell samples with the Qiagen DNeasy Blood Extraction Kit. Overall results and qualifications from the work: Because the 87-base-pair reads could not distinguish some IMGT-functional V segments, including TRBV6-2 and TRBV6-3, those segments were excluded. Correlated functional status among segregating V segments might be attributable to linkage disequilibrium, but an unknown experimental factor could not be ruled out. In a later genetic analysis, a missense DCLRE1C variant was associated with V-gene and J-gene trimming of TCR beta chains, and the association was replicated in an independent cohort. In both the original and validation cohorts, the classifier was reported to diagnose cytomegalovirus status with high specificity and sensitivity. In a later analysis, several top co-occurrence clusters were reported to appear linked to parvovirus B19, influenza, CMV and Epstein-Barr virus. Strong co-occurrence of HLA alleles, especially DR and DQ, made assigning TCR associations to individual alleles difficult. At a false discovery rate of 0.05, a later analysis linked about 16,000 TCR beta sequences to specific HLA alleles. Because counts were too low, 15 or so rarely observed V segments, including chromosome 9 orphons, were excluded from the earlier analysis of 587 of the donors. Only TCR beta chains were sequenced in this cohort, and the absence of alpha or paired-chain data limited detectable features. The presence/absence analyses assumed that sequencing depth was roughly uniform across donors, and that assumption may not be true. According to a later analysis, most CMV-associated TCR beta chains appeared to be HLA-restricted, and the HLA associations seemed to be driven largely by CMV exposure. A further reported finding was that TCR beta sequences accurately predicted the HLA-A and HLA-B alleles for most subjects in the first cohort. The study listed 164 TCR beta chains as associated with cytomegalovirus. In an earlier analysis of about 550 of the donors, most TCR beta V segments were observed in productive rearrangements about 90% or about 30% of the time, broadly matching IMGT annotations. The only immune exposure information available for the cohort was CMV serostatus. A later analysis found that HLA-associated TCR beta chains were more clonally expanded and had lower generation probabilities than equally common non-associated chains. While some public TCRs were present in many individuals, most TCR sequences turned up only very rarely across donors. Because HLA typing was unavailable for some donors at each locus, only the typed subset was used in association tests. A cluster of highly shared sequence variants was judged likely to be a technical artifact of the sequencing pipeline. According to a later genetic analysis, donors in an Asian-associated ancestry cluster had fewer N-insertions in productive TCRs than the approximately 610-donor mean. A later analysis found that TCR association rates varied across HLA loci, with DRB1 alleles showing the most associated TCRs and HLA-C alleles the fewest. It was suggested by the authors that the approach could potentially be generalized to other disease states and immunological phenotypes. In vitro tests confirmed that a few of the cytomegalovirus-associated TCR beta chains recognize cytomegalovirus antigens.

The rearranged segments are TRBV5-3 and TRBJ1-1, with 8 bases in between that match TRBD1. TRBV5-3 is sorted into the ORF group, with uncertain function. The sequenced sample consisted of PBMCs. The source is a man aged 25-45 years in good health and CMV-seronegative. The CDR3 in this case is CARSLITDRARRDTEAFF. The DNA sequence reads TGTGCCAGAAGCTTGATTACGGACAGGGCGAGGCGGGACACTGAAGCTTTCTTT.